Following are 5 T cell receptor beta chains from one sample sequenced in a study of cytomegalovirus exposure and HLA in healthy donors. PCR primers comprised 60 Vbeta and 13 Jbeta primers. The assay was immunoSEQ multiplex PCR, and TCRdb's table has in-frame clones only and misses some. The sample lists 110,000 to 150,000 clones; over 70% were seen once. The sequenced material came from PBMCs. The source of these receptors is a woman between 40 and 50 years old in good health and CMV-seronegative.

This clone has a handful of counts. This chain uses TRBV2 with TRBJ1-5, with 8 bases lining up with TRBD1. V was pared by 6 bases and J by 4 bases, with 8 bases of the junction left unmatched. The CDR3 has 15 residues. The germline V gene has CDR1 SNHLY and CDR2 FYNNEI. The CDR3 loop is CASRDLTGGNQPQHF. DNA for the CDR3: TGTGCCAGCAGGGACCTAACAGGGGGAAATCAGCCCCAGCATTTT.

The chain links TRBV2 to TRBJ1-5; 8 positions match TRBD1. J was trimmed by 2 bases and V by 6 bases; bases with no gene match: 6. Germline CDR1 and CDR2: SNHLY and FYNNEI. The CDR3 spans 15 residues. The CDR3 DNA reads TGTGCCAGCAGAGCTGTGGACAGGGGCAATCAGCCCCAGCATTTT. Translation: CASRAVDRGNQPQHF.

This clone was seen once. This chain uses TRBV6-6 with TRBJ2-2; TRBD1 matches at 10 bases. Looked up from germline, CDR1 is MNHNY and CDR2 is SVGAGI (reference sequence). The CDR3 contains 16 residues. With 7 bases clipped from V and 3 bases from J, the junction kept 8 bases outside the gene matches. CDR3 sequence: CASTRGQGTYTGELFF. The DNA for the CDR3 is TGTGCCAGCACACGGGGACAGGGGACCTACACCGGGGAGCTGTTTTTT.

The chain combines TRBV11-3 with TRBJ2-2; D may be TRBD2 (6 bases). The germline V gene has CDR1 SGHNT and CDR2 YENEEA. This CDR3 region has 18 residues. Trimming shortened V by 5 bases and J by 2 bases, and 21 bases separated the two germline ends. CDR3 coding DNA: TGTGCCAGCAGCCAAAGGGCGGCGGGGACGGGTAACACCGGGGAGCTGTTTTTT. Translated, it gives CASSQRAAGTGNTGELFF.

This clone has only a few counts. V gene TRBV19 combines with J gene TRBJ1-1; tentative D call: TRBD1 (6 bases). This CDR3 has 15 amino acids. The V gene's germline CDR1 is LNHDA and CDR2 SQIVND (reference sequence). V shed 4 bases and J shed 4 bases, with 16 bases lying between them. The CDR3 spells CASSRPPGVVTEAFF. The CDR3 bases are TGTGCCAGTAGTAGGCCCCCAGGGGTCGTCACTGAAGCTTTCTTT.